This paragraph covers one T cell receptor (beta chain) sequence. The antigen is undetermined. Primers used in a second PCR of about 7 to 11 cycles were a sample-barcoded 5' primer and a J-beta primer mix. In TCRdb, the 5' RACE reads were re-called with MiXCR into one record per CDR3 protein. Of approximately 810,000 distinct CDR3 sequences listed, 29% are singletons. The data are from a study of blood T cells in healthy people across ages. In germline, CDR1 is SGHTA, CDR2 FQGNSA. V lost 5 bases and J lost 2, with 13 bases in between. This CDR3 is 15 amino acids long. The study's findings and limits: It was held that diversity estimates obtained from one million T cells represented underestimates.

The V and J genes are TRBV7-2 and TRBJ1-3; D unresolved. Sequencing was done on a sample of blood. The TCR was taken from an elderly woman in good health. CDR3 bases: TGTGCCAGCAGCCGGACGGTATCCGCTGGAAACACCATATATTTT. Translated, it gives CASSRTVSAGNTIYF.